Following are 24 T cell receptor beta chains from one sample sequenced in a study of T cell changes during pregnancy in multiple sclerosis. Profiling relied on immunoSEQ multiplex PCR, and the TCRdb table lists in-frame clones only, not all of them. Among about 93,000 clones listed, 80% to 95% were seen once. The specimen was peripheral blood, collected after pregnancy. All receptors come from a female donor with multiple sclerosis, enrolled in a pregnancy study.

The J gene is TRBJ1-2, the V gene TRBV19; the D gene is possibly TRBD1 (5 bases). Germline V gene sequence: CDR1 LNHDA, CDR2 SQIVND (reference sequence). Trimming removed 3 bases at V and 4 bases at J, with 6 bases between. The length of the CDR3 is 12 residues. CDR3 amino acids: CASSIRAYGYTF. The DNA of the CDR3 is TGTGCCAGTAGTATCAGGGCCTATGGCTACACCTTC.

The chain combines TRBV7-7 with TRBJ2-5, with D possibly matching TRBD1 (5 bases). Germline V lookup: CDR1 SSHAT, CDR2 FNYEAQ (reference sequence). There are 15 residues in the CDR3. Trimming pared 5 bases from V and 4 bases from J, leaving 17 bases between. CDR3: CASSPLGRVIETQYF. Written as DNA, the CDR3 is TGTGCCAGCAGCCCGTTAGGCAGGGTCATAGAGACCCAGTACTTC. The full variable domain, in which reference TRBV7-7 and TRBJ2-5 provide the parts outside the CDR3, is GAGVSQSPRYKVTKRGQDVTLRCDPISSHATLYWYQQALGQGPEFLTYFNYEAQPDKSGLPSDRFSAERPEGSISTLTIQRTEQRDSAMYRCASSPLGRVIETQYFGPGTRLLVL.

The gene calls are TRBV4-3 and TRBJ2-3, with 8 bases matching TRBD1. V lost 4 bases and J lost 5; bases outside the gene matches: 11. Germline V gene data show CDR1 as LGHNA and CDR2 as YSLEER. The CDR3 totals 16 residues. CDR3: CASSRRTGSVGDTQYF. The CDR3 DNA reads as TGCGCCAGCAGCCGCCGGACAGGGAGCGTCGGAGATACGCAGTATTTT.

This clone occurred once. The chain employs TRBV5-1 and TRBJ1-4, with D possibly being TRBD1 (5 bases). The CDR3 is 14 residues long. V dropped 0 bases and J dropped 5 bases, with 8 bases sitting between them. The germline V gene has CDR1 SGHRS and CDR2 YFSETQ. CDR3 residues: CASSLGQRNEKLFF. CDR3 DNA sequence: TGCGCCAGCAGCTTGGGACAGAGGAATGAAAAACTGTTTTTT. The full variable domain, rest sourced from reference TRBV5-1 and TRBJ1-4, is KAGVTQTPRYLIKTRGQQVTLSCSPISGHRSVSWYQQTPGQGLQFLFEYFSETQRNKGNFPGRFSGRQFSNSRSEMNVSTLELGDSALYLCASSLGQRNEKLFFGSGTQLSVL.

V and J are TRBV7-9 and TRBJ1-2; 10 bases agree with TRBD1. The CDR3 runs to 16 residues. V gave up 10 bases and J gave up 1 base; unmatched junction bases: 12. Germline lookup yields CDR1 SEHNR and CDR2 FQNEAQ (reference sequence). CDR3 loop: CATLPGQGPLNYGYTF. Written as DNA, the CDR3 is TGTGCCACATTACCGGGACAGGGGCCGCTTAACTATGGCTACACCTTC. The whole variable domain, remainder taken from reference TRBV7-9 and TRBJ1-2, is DTGVSQNPRHKITKRGQNVTFRCDPISEHNRLYWYRQTLGQGPEFLTYFQNEAQLEKSRLLSDRFSAERPKGSFSTLEIQRTEQGDSAMYLCATLPGQGPLNYGYTFGSGTRLTVV.

The J gene is TRBJ1-2, the V gene TRBV21-1. TRBV21-1 counts as a pseudogene. This CDR3 region has 15 residues. DNA for the CDR3: TGTGCCAGCAGCAAAGAGCGGGGACGACTAAATGGCTACACCTTC. Translating it yields CASSKERGRLNGYTF.

J is TRBJ2-7 and V is TRBV1; the table's D call, TRBD2, has no DNA check behind it. TRBV1 is an annotated pseudogene. The length of the CDR3 is 19 residues. CDR3 nucleotide sequence: TGCACCAGCAGCCAAGATTTGGGACTAGCGGCCACAAGCTCCTACGAGCAGTACTTC. Residues: CTSSQDLGLAATSSYEQYF.

CDR3 sequence reads: CASSSWTSGANEQFF. The CDR3, as DNA: TGTGCCAGCAGCTCGTGGACTAGCGGGGCCAATGAGCAGTTCTTC. This rearrangement joins TRBV7-3 to TRBJ2-1; TRBD2 matches 12 bases. Germline assignment: CDR1 SGHTA and CDR2 FQGTGA. V dropped 4 bases and J dropped 6; count of bases not matched to a gene: 4. CDR3 length: 15 amino acids.

This clone was picked up a small number of times. V usage is TRBV5-1 and J usage is TRBJ1-1; no reliable D call. CDR1 is SGHRS, CDR2 YFSETQ, per germline. With 0 bases removed from V and 0 bases from J, the gap between germline ends came to 12 bases. The CDR3 length is 16 residues. CDR3 nucleotides: TGCGCCAGCAGCTTGGCCTACAGCAACATGAACACTGAAGCTTTCTTT. The encoded protein is CASSLAYSNMNTEAFF.

J is TRBJ1-5 and V is TRBV5-5, with TRBD1 matching 7 bases. The CDR3 has 14 amino acids. V lost 4 bases, J lost 5 bases, and 6 bases stayed unmatched. The germline CDR1 and CDR2 sequences are SGHKS and YYEKEE (reference sequence). The CDR3 bases are TGTGCCAGCAGCCACGGGACAGCAGATCAGCCCCAGCATTTT. As protein: CASSHGTADQPQHF.

This rearrangement joins TRBV10-3 to TRBJ1-6, with a weak D call TRBD1 (6 bases). V was shortened by 6 bases and J by 9 bases, with 15 bases between the two germline ends. The V gene's germline CDR1 is ENHRY and CDR2 SYGVKD. CDR3 length: 14 residues. This chain's CDR3 is CAIRQGSDGSPLHF. The CDR3 nucleotides read TGTGCCATCAGACAGGGATCGGATGGTTCACCCCTCCACTTT.

This clone was observed a few times. In nucleotides, the CDR3 is TGTGCCAGCAGTTACACAACAGGGACAGTACATGGCTACACCTTC. Its protein is CASSYTTGTVHGYTF. The chain couples TRBV6-5 to TRBJ1-2; 7 bases are a match to TRBD1. From germline, CDR1 is MNHEY and CDR2 SVGAGI. V was pared by 2 bases and J by 6 bases, with 9 bases of the junction left unmatched. The CDR3 is 15 amino acids.

This rearrangement joins TRBV7-9 to TRBJ2-3, with TRBD1 as a possible D gene (6 bases). This CDR3 is 16 amino acids long. The germline V and J ends were trimmed by 3 bases and 4 bases, with 17 bases remaining between them. CDR1 is SEHNR, CDR2 FQNEAQ, per germline (reference sequence). CDR3 in DNA: TGTGCCAGCAGCTTTGGACAGACAAGGTTGGCAGATACGCAGTATTTT. Translation gives CASSFGQTRLADTQYF.

The chain couples TRBV27 to TRBJ1-4; unclear D gene. Trimming left V 3 bases short and J 2 bases short, with 10 bases between. The CDR3 length is 15 residues. CDR1 MNHEY and CDR2 SMNVEV come from the germline V gene (reference sequence). The CDR3 sequence is CASSLLGRTNEKLFF. The CDR3 coding sequence is TGTGCCAGCAGTTTGTTAGGGAGGACTAATGAAAAACTGTTTTTT.

The chain joins TRBV7-9 to TRBJ1-1; no reliable D call. CDR1 is SEHNR, CDR2 FQNEAQ, per germline (reference sequence). The CDR3 is 13 amino acids. V was cut by 5 bases and J by 1 base, with 8 bases left in between. CDR3 DNA sequence: TGTGCCAGCAGCGAGATAGCGAACACTGAAGCTTTCTTT. As protein: CASSEIANTEAFF. Full variable domain (rest looked up from reference TRBV7-9 and TRBJ1-1): DTGVSQNPRHKITKRGQNVTFRCDPISEHNRLYWYRQTLGQGPEFLTYFQNEAQLEKSRLLSDRFSAERPKGSFSTLEIQRTEQGDSAMYLCASSEIANTEAFFGQGTRLTVV.

The chain is built from TRBV5-8 and TRBJ1-2, with 9 bases lining up with TRBD1. Germline V gene data show CDR1 as SGHTS and CDR2 as YDEGEE. The CDR3 loop spans 15 amino acids. With V trimmed by 7 bases and J by 6 bases, 13 bases remained unmatched. CDR3 nucleotides: TGTGCCAGCGTCCCACTGACCGGGACAGGGAATGGCTACACCTTC. Its protein product is CASVPLTGTGNGYTF. Variable domain in full (rest from reference TRBV5-8 and TRBJ1-2): EAGVTQSPTHLIKTRGQQATLRCSPISGHTSVYWYQQALGLGLQFLLWYDEGEERNRGNFPPRFSGRQFPNYSSELNVNALELEDSALYLCASVPLTGTGNGYTFGSGTRLTVV.

The chain recombines TRBV27 with TRBJ2-7; D is unresolved. V dropped 5 bases and J dropped 0 bases, with 17 bases sitting between them. This CDR3 contains 16 residues. Germline V gene sequence: CDR1 MNHEY, CDR2 SMNVEV (reference sequence). CDR3 amino acids: CASSPATPSTSYEQYF. The CDR3 coding sequence is TGTGCCAGCAGTCCCGCTACTCCCTCAACCTCCTACGAGCAGTACTTC.

CDR3 in amino acids: CASSQGLAGGYNEQFF. CDR3 in DNA: TGTGCCAGCAGCCAGGGACTAGCGGGGGGGTACAATGAGCAGTTCTTC. The chain couples TRBV7-3 to TRBJ2-1; 16 bases are shared with TRBD2. With 5 bases clipped from V and 4 bases from J, the junction kept 2 bases outside the gene matches. Per the germline V gene, CDR1 is SGHTA and CDR2 is FQGTGA. This CDR3 region has 16 residues.

The chain links TRBV11-2 to TRBJ1-5; D may be TRBD1 (6 bases). Trimming removed 5 bases at V and 4 bases at J, with 18 bases between. This CDR3 is built from 16 residues. Germline lookup yields CDR1 SGHAT and CDR2 FQNNGV. CDR3 sequence (DNA): TGTGCCAGCAGCGCTAACCCGGGACACTCTAATCAGCCCCAGCATTTT. This codes for CASSANPGHSNQPQHF.

The chain is built from TRBV30 and TRBJ2-3, with 7 nucleotides matching TRBD1. The CDR3 runs to 13 residues. The junction had 5 bases not matched to a gene; V was cut back by 5 bases and J by 3 bases. Per the germline V gene, CDR1 is GTSNPN and CDR2 is SVGIG (reference sequence). The CDR3 DNA follows: TGTGCCTGGGCCTTACAGGGGACAGATACGCAGTATTTT. It yields the protein CAWALQGTDTQYF. The whole variable domain, remainder taken from reference TRBV30 and TRBJ2-3, is SQTIHQWPATLVQPVGSPLSLECTVEGTSNPNLYWYRQAAGRGLQLLFYSVGIGQISSEVPQNLSASRPQDRQFILSSKKLLLSDSGFYLCAWALQGTDTQYFGPGTRLTVL.

The chain couples TRBV6-5 to TRBJ1-1, with D unclear. CDR3 size: 14 residues. Per the germline V gene, CDR1 is MNHEY and CDR2 is SVGAGI. V gave up 6 bases and J gave up 2 bases, with 13 bases separating them. The CDR3 spells CASRPHTANTEAFF. The CDR3, as DNA: TGTGCCAGCAGACCGCATACAGCAAACACTGAAGCTTTCTTT.

This sequence joins TRBV5-8 and TRBJ1-2; 7 nucleotides match TRBD1. V was pared by 6 bases and J by 3 bases, with 11 bases of the junction left unmatched. Germline V gene lookup returns CDR1 SGHTS and CDR2 YDEGEE. CDR3 length: 15 residues. CDR3 nucleotide sequence: TGTGCCAGCACACCGACAGGGATTGTCGACTATGGCTACACCTTC. Protein product: CASTPTGIVDYGYTF.

This chain joins TRBV5-4 and TRBJ1-1; 8 bases map to TRBD1. Germline V gene lookup returns CDR1 SGHNT and CDR2 YYREEE (reference sequence). This CDR3 comprises 14 residues. Trimming took 7 bases from V and 5 from J; bases not matched to a gene: 10. The CDR3, as DNA: TGTGCCAGCGGACTAGGGACAGGAGGAACTGAAGCTTTCTTT. Protein sequence: CASGLGTGGTEAFF.

The rearrangement links TRBV6-5 to TRBJ2-1, with 8 bases identical to TRBD2. The CDR3 consists of 15 residues. The V segment lost 7 bases and the J segment 3 bases; nucleotides outside the gene matches: 8. Germline-derived CDR1 and CDR2 are MNHEY and SVGAGI. CDR3 in amino acids: CASTLRLANYNEQFF. The CDR3 region has the DNA TGTGCCAGCACTTTAAGACTAGCGAACTACAATGAGCAGTTCTTC.